Each of the 20 T cell receptor beta chains below was sequenced from the same sample in a study of TIL therapy for anti-PD-1-resistant metastatic lung cancer. The time point here: pre-treatment sample, taken before nivolumab and TIL therapy. The libraries were made with immunoSEQ v3. Data came from immunoSEQ multiplex PCR; TCRdb stores just in-frame clones and leaves some out. The repertoire holds 50,000 to 65,000 clones, with over 75% as singletons. Sequences were derived from blood, sampled at baseline. The receptors were gathered from a person aged 25 to 80 with non-small cell lung cancer.

The rearrangement joins TRBV5-1 to TRBJ2-5; D is possibly TRBD1 (6 bases). Germline V gene data show CDR1 as SGHRS and CDR2 as YFSETQ. The length of the CDR3 is 13 residues. Trimming stripped 4 bases from V and 2 bases from J, with 9 bases between. DNA of the CDR3: TGCGCCAGCAGCCGTGGACAGCAAGAGACCCAGTACTTC. Translated: CASSRGQQETQYF. Full variable domain (outside the CDR3, taken from reference TRBV5-1 and TRBJ2-5): KAGVTQTPRYLIKTRGQQVTLSCSPISGHRSVSWYQQTPGQGLQFLFEYFSETQRNKGNFPGRFSGRQFSNSRSEMNVSTLELGDSALYLCASSRGQQETQYFGPGTRLLVL.

The chain is built from TRBV25-1 and TRBJ2-1, with 7 bases that match TRBD1. Germline-derived CDR1 and CDR2 are MGHDK and SYGVNS. The CDR3 consists of 14 residues. V gave up 5 bases and J gave up 6 bases; unmatched junction bases: 7. This chain's CDR3 is CASSSDRALNEQFF. For the CDR3, the DNA is TGTGCCAGCAGTAGCGACAGGGCGCTCAATGAGCAGTTCTTC. The full variable domain, its missing parts supplied by reference TRBV25-1 and TRBJ2-1, is EADIYQTPRYLVIGTGKKITLECSQTMGHDKMYWYQQDPGMELHLIHYSYGVNSTEKGDLSSESTVSRIRTEHFPLTLESARPSHTSQYLCASSSDRALNEQFFGPGTRLTVL.

In nucleotides, the CDR3 is TGTGCCAGCAGCTCCTACACCGGGGAGCTGTTTTTT. Protein: CASSSYTGELFF. The V gene is TRBV7-8, the J gene TRBJ2-2, with no clear D. V was cut by 4 bases and J by 3 bases, with 3 bases left in between. Germline assignment: CDR1 SGHVS and CDR2 FQNEAQ. The CDR3 runs to 12 residues.

The rearrangement joins TRBV5-1 to TRBJ2-1, with a tentative D call TRBD2 (5 bases). In germline, CDR1 is SGHRS, CDR2 YFSETQ. The CDR3 covers 16 residues. Trimming cost V 0 bases and J 9 bases, with 19 bases left between them. The CDR3 region is CASSLERRSHGGEQFF. The CDR3 bases are TGCGCCAGCAGCTTGGAGCGGAGGTCCCACGGAGGTGAGCAGTTCTTC.

The chain links TRBV7-8 to TRBJ1-1; D is possibly TRBD1 (6 bases). Trimming pared 3 bases from V and 4 bases from J, leaving 15 bases between. Germline CDR1 SGHVS, CDR2 FQNEAQ. This CDR3 has 15 residues. The CDR3 DNA is TGTGCCAGCAGCTTTTCCAGGGGCGGGGGCACTGAAGCTTTCTTT. Its translation is CASSFSRGGGTEAFF. The full variable domain, rest sourced from reference TRBV7-8 and TRBJ1-1, is GAGVSQSPRYKVAKRGQDVALRCDPISGHVSLFWYQQALGQGPEFLTYFQNEAQLDKSGLPSDRFFAERPEGSVSTLKIQRTQQEDSAVYLCASSFSRGGGTEAFFGQGTRLTVV.

This sequence joins TRBV19 and TRBJ1-4, with 8 bases lining up with TRBD1. The J segment lost 7 bases and the V segment lost 8 bases, leaving 15 bases of the junction unmatched. There are 16 residues in the CDR3. The germline V gene has CDR1 LNHDA and CDR2 SQIVND (reference sequence). CDR3 sequence reads: CASAASRTGNSEKLFF. In DNA, the CDR3 is TGTGCCAGTGCAGCGTCTCGGACAGGGAATTCTGAAAAACTGTTTTTT.

The chain joins TRBV25-1 to TRBJ2-7; no clear D. This CDR3 has 17 residues. Trimming removed 7 bases at V and 2 bases at J, with 24 bases between. Per the germline V gene, CDR1 is MGHDK and CDR2 is SYGVNS. CDR3: CASILASAPTPTYEQYF. The CDR3, as DNA: TGTGCCAGCATCCTGGCCTCGGCCCCAACGCCGACCTACGAGCAGTACTTC.

CDR3 in DNA: TGTGCCACCAGTGATACTAGCGCTCCGACAGATACGCAGTATTTT. Amino acids: CATSDTSAPTDTQYF. This chain uses TRBV24-1 with TRBJ2-3; 7 bases fit TRBD2. Germline-derived CDR1 and CDR2 are KGHDR and SFDVKD. The junction had 5 bases not matched to a gene; V was cut back by 3 bases and J by 3 bases. The CDR3 is 15 amino acids.

V usage is TRBV4-3 and J usage is TRBJ2-7; 10 nucleotides match TRBD2. Germline assignment: CDR1 LGHNA and CDR2 YSLEER. Losses at the gene ends were 0 bases for V and 3 bases for J; bases not matched to a gene: 5. This CDR3 contains 16 residues. This CDR3 reads CASSQDSSGSFYEQYF. Written as DNA, the CDR3 is TGCGCCAGCAGCCAAGACTCTAGCGGGAGTTTCTACGAGCAGTACTTC.

The chain joins TRBV7-2 to TRBJ2-1, with D perhaps TRBD2 (5 bases). Germline lookup yields CDR1 SGHTA and CDR2 FQGNSA. V lost 4 bases and J 5 bases, leaving 15 bases between the germline ends. CDR3 size: 15 residues. As DNA, the CDR3 is TGTGCCAGCAGCTCAAACGTCATCGGGAACAATGAGCAGTTCTTC. Its protein is CASSSNVIGNNEQFF.

V gene TRBV30 combines with J gene TRBJ1-4, with D tentatively TRBD1 (5 bases). Germline V lookup: CDR1 GTSNPN, CDR2 SVGIG (reference sequence). CDR3 length equals 12 residues. V was pared by 1 base and J by 8 bases, with 8 bases between. DNA of the CDR3: TGTGCCTGGAGTGCTTACAGGGAAAAACTGTTTTTT. Translating gives CAWSAYREKLFF.

This clone was detected only once. The V gene is TRBV18, the J gene TRBJ2-3; TRBD2 matches at 8 bases. Looked up from germline, CDR1 is KGHSH and CDR2 is LQKENI. V dropped 1 base and J dropped 4; count of bases not matched to a gene: 4. The CDR3 has 15 residues. The CDR3 sequence: CASSPQAGGSDTQYF. The CDR3 DNA sequence: TGTGCCAGCTCACCACAGGCGGGAGGATCAGATACGCAGTATTTT.

This chain uses TRBV7-2 with TRBJ2-2; 8 bases agree with TRBD2. J gave up 6 bases and V 3 bases, and 9 bases lay outside the gene matches. Germline CDR1 SGHTA, CDR2 FQGNSA. The CDR3 contains 16 residues. This CDR3 is CASSLGTSTFSGELFF. The CDR3 bases are TGTGCCAGCAGCTTGGGGACTAGTACGTTTTCCGGGGAGCTGTTTTTT.

The V and J genes are TRBV7-2 and TRBJ1-1; D is undetermined. The germline V gene has CDR1 SGHTA and CDR2 FQGNSA. V dropped 0 bases and J dropped 3 bases, with 11 bases sitting between them. The CDR3 is 15 residues long. The CDR3 loop reads CASSLAEEWDTEAFF. CDR3 coding DNA: TGTGCCAGCAGCTTAGCTGAGGAATGGGACACTGAAGCTTTCTTT.

This clone has a handful of counts. V is TRBV7-6 and J is TRBJ2-7; TRBD1 or TRBD2 may be the D gene (7 bases each). This CDR3 spans 16 amino acids. The germline V and J ends were trimmed by 5 bases and 6 bases, with 23 bases remaining between them. The V gene's germline CDR1 is SGHVS and CDR2 FNYEAQ. CDR3 in DNA: TGTGCCAGCAGCAGACGACAGGGACCCGGGGGGTCCGAGCAGTACTTC. This encodes CASSRRQGPGGSEQYF.

The chain employs TRBV28 and TRBJ1-2, with 7 bases matching TRBD1. Per the germline V gene, CDR1 is MDHEN and CDR2 is SYDVKM. This CDR3 is 12 amino acids long. Trimming cost V 3 bases and J 11 bases; bases outside gene matches: 6. The CDR3 DNA reads as TGTGCCAGCAGTTTGGTCCAGGACAGGTACACCTTC. Translated, it gives CASSLVQDRYTF.

This clone was seen more than once but under ten times. J is TRBJ1-2 and V is TRBV20-1; D possibly corresponds to TRBD1 (6 bases). The CDR3 consists of 11 residues. CDR1 and CDR2 from the germline V gene are DFQATT and SNEGSKA (reference sequence). V shed 7 bases and J shed 1 base, with 7 bases lying between them. CDR3 amino acids: CSVGGNYGYTF. In nucleotides, the CDR3 is TGCAGTGTAGGGGGTAACTATGGCTACACCTTC.

The chain recombines TRBV28 with TRBJ2-1, with 7 bases fitting TRBD2. V gave up 4 bases and J gave up 1 base; unmatched junction bases: 7. Germline V CDR1 and CDR2: MDHEN, SYDVKM. This CDR3 is 16 amino acids long. CDR3 region: CASSSSGGVSYNEQFF. The DNA of the CDR3 is TGTGCCAGCAGTTCTAGCGGAGGGGTGTCCTACAATGAGCAGTTCTTC.

The chain links TRBV18 to TRBJ2-6, with D uncertain. This CDR3 is 17 amino acids long. CDR1 and CDR2 (germline): KGHSH, LQKENI. V lost 2 bases and J lost 1, with 12 bases in between. The CDR3 DNA is TGTGCCAGCTCACCAGGCCCGCCGGCTTCTGGGGCCAACGTCCTGACTTTC. Translating gives CASSPGPPASGANVLTF.

The rearrangement joins TRBV9 to TRBJ2-7; D unclear. Germline V CDR1 and CDR2: SGDLS, YYNGEE. The CDR3 is 14 amino acids. V lost 0 bases, J lost 2 bases, and 9 bases lay in between. The CDR3 DNA sequence: TGTGCCAGCAGCGTAGGCCAGCGTACCTACGAGCAGTACTTC. Translated: CASSVGQRTYEQYF. Using reference TRBV9 and TRBJ2-7 for the parts outside the CDR3, the full variable domain is DSGVTQTPKHLITATGQRVTLRCSPRSGDLSVYWYQQSLDQGLQFLIQYYNGEERAKGNILERFSAQQFPDLHSELNLSSLELGDSALYFCASSVGQRTYEQYFGPGTRLTVT.